This T cell receptor (beta chain) was recovered during a study of cytotoxic CD8 clonotypes in ibrutinib-treated CLL. Study at large: Across samples, productive templates numbered about 280,000 and productive rearrangements reached about 100,000 on average.

The CDR3 length is 12 residues. The V gene lost 3 bases and the J gene lost 6 bases, with 8 bases spanning the gap. The germline V gene encodes CDR1 SNHLY and CDR2 FYNNEI. The planned depth of sequencing spanned 1 in 200,000 to 1 in 1 million T cells. Assay: immunoSEQ multiplex PCR; the TCRdb copy retains only in-frame clones and omits some. The table includes over 120,000 clones, more than 70% detected once. Study-level findings and limits: Contraction or stability on treatment was seen for public clonotypes, which were uncommon.

Points on this clone: Its specificity is not known.

The TCR sequence derives from a human donor with chronic lymphocytic leukemia. Sequencing was performed on PBMCs, taken after 36 months of ibrutinib treatment. The chain links TRBV2 to TRBJ1-1; D might be TRBD1 (6 bases). The CDR3 loop is CASSEGGPEAFF. CDR3 nucleotide sequence: TGTGCCAGCAGTGAGGGGGGCCCTGAAGCTTTCTTT.